These 29 T cell receptor beta chains came from one sample sequenced in a study of OX40 agonist ivuxolimab in advanced cancers. TCRdb's table, derived via immunoSEQ multiplex PCR, lists solely in-frame clones and lacks some. The sample contains about 64,000 clones, about four fifths of which appear only once. Sequenced material: CD4+ or CD8+ T cells sorted from blood, taken in a trial of the OX40 agonist ivuxolimab. The receptors stem from an adult with an advanced solid tumor such as melanoma, head and neck, liver or kidney cancer.

The rearrangement links TRBV11-2 to TRBJ1-5; 7 bases are shared with TRBD1. The CDR3 loop spans 14 amino acids. The germline CDR1 and CDR2 sequences are SGHAT and FQNNGV. V was clipped by 1 base and J by 6 bases; unmatched bases: 3. In nucleotides, the CDR3 is TGTGCCAGCAGCTTAGGGCAGGGGGGTCAGCCCCAGCATTTT. It encodes CASSLGQGGQPQHF.

The gene calls are TRBV11-3 and TRBJ2-3; weak D call: TRBD2 (5 bases). This CDR3 is 15 amino acids long. V lost 5 bases, J lost 6 bases, and 18 bases lay in between. Germline V gene lookup returns CDR1 SGHNT and CDR2 YENEEA. For the CDR3, the DNA is TGTGCCAGCAGCCAGTGGACTTCGCTTGAGGATACGCAGTATTTT. Its protein is CASSQWTSLEDTQYF.

This chain connects TRBV18 to TRBJ1-5, with TRBD1 identical over 7 bases. The CDR3 loop spans 16 amino acids. After removal of 3 bases from V and 4 bases from J, the junction contained 9 bases not matched to a gene. The germline gives CDR1 KGHSH, CDR2 LQKENI. CDR3 amino acids: CASSPSTGASNQPQHF. The CDR3 coding sequence is TGTGCCAGCTCACCCTCAACAGGGGCAAGTAATCAGCCCCAGCATTTT.

The rearrangement joins TRBV11-2 to TRBJ2-1; 11 nucleotides match TRBD2. Germline V lookup: CDR1 SGHAT, CDR2 FQNNGV. After removal of 7 bases from V and 9 bases from J, the junction contained 23 bases not matched to a gene. This CDR3 is built from 19 residues. The CDR3 DNA sequence: TGTGCCAGCACCCCGCTCGGGACAGGGAAGGGGCTAGCGGGAGGTGAGCAGTTCTTC. It specifies CASTPLGTGKGLAGGEQFF.

The V gene is TRBV6-1, the J gene TRBJ1-4; possible D gene TRBD1, 5 bases. The germline V gene encodes CDR1 MNHNS and CDR2 SASEGT. Trimming removed 5 bases at V and 6 bases at J, with 13 bases between. The CDR3 is 14 residues long. The CDR3: CASSLVRGDEKLFF. The CDR3 DNA is TGTGCCAGCAGTCTTGTGAGGGGCGATGAAAAACTGTTTTTT.

This clone has only a few counts. The genes are TRBV7-9 and TRBJ1-1, with D uncertain. V gave up 4 bases and J gave up 5 bases, with 11 bases separating them. CDR3 length: 13 residues. Looked up from germline, CDR1 is SEHNR and CDR2 is FQNEAQ (reference sequence). The CDR3 sequence is CASSYEWGTEAFF. The CDR3 DNA sequence: TGTGCCAGCAGCTACGAGTGGGGAACTGAAGCTTTCTTT.

The chain employs TRBV19 and TRBJ2-1, with 8 bases that match TRBD2. This CDR3 contains 19 residues. Germline V gene data show CDR1 as LNHDA and CDR2 as SQIVND (reference sequence). Germline trimming cut 5 bases from V and 0 bases from J; bases unmatched to any gene: 15. CDR3 bases: TGTGCCAGTAGTGAGGGACTAGTAGTAGTCGTTAGCTCCTACAATGAGCAGTTCTTC. Its protein product is CASSEGLVVVVSSYNEQFF.

The gene calls are TRBV19 and TRBJ2-3, with D hard to call. The CDR3 is 16 residues long. The germline V and J ends were trimmed by 0 bases and 6 bases, with 16 bases remaining between them. Germline values: CDR1 LNHDA, CDR2 SQIVND (reference sequence). CDR3 protein: CASSIELRRGFDTQYF. The CDR3 bases are TGTGCCAGTAGTATAGAGCTCCGTCGTGGGTTCGATACGCAGTATTTT.

The rearrangement uses TRBV6-5 and TRBJ1-6; 12 bases match TRBD1. There are 16 residues in the CDR3. Trimming took 2 bases from V and 7 from J; bases not matched to a gene: 3. In germline, CDR1 is MNHEY, CDR2 SVGAGI. The CDR3 sequence is CASSYQGQGANSPLHF. CDR3 in DNA: TGTGCCAGCAGTTACCAGGGACAGGGGGCAAATTCACCCCTCCACTTT.

The V and J genes are TRBV10-1 and TRBJ1-1; D ambiguous. Between the trimmed V and J ends, which lost 4 bases and 4 bases, there was a span of 4 bases. Per germline, CDR1 WNHNN and CDR2 SYGVQD (reference sequence). This CDR3 has 11 residues. The CDR3 reads CASSGGTEAFF. The DNA for the CDR3 is TGCGCCAGCAGTGGTGGCACTGAAGCTTTCTTT.

The rearrangement joins TRBV9 to TRBJ2-1; 11 bases are a match to TRBD2. V lost 4 bases, J lost 8 bases, and 11 bases stayed unmatched. Germline V lookup: CDR1 SGDLS, CDR2 YYNGEE. The CDR3 is 16 amino acids. The CDR3 DNA sequence: TGTGCCAGCAGCTTTAGGACTAGCGGGTTCTCCGATGAGCAGTTCTTC. Its protein product is CASSFRTSGFSDEQFF. Full variable domain (missing parts from reference TRBV9 and TRBJ2-1): DSGVTQTPKHLITATGQRVTLRCSPRSGDLSVYWYQQSLDQGLQFLIQYYNGEERAKGNILERFSAQQFPDLHSELNLSSLELGDSALYFCASSFRTSGFSDEQFFGPGTRLTVL.

The V gene is TRBV7-2, the J gene TRBJ2-1; no reliable D call. V lost 1 base and J 9 bases, leaving 13 bases between the germline ends. The CDR3 sequence is 14 residues long. Germline V gene lookup returns CDR1 SGHTA and CDR2 FQGNSA. CDR3 sequence reads: CASSLDPVGGEQFF. DNA for the CDR3: TGTGCCAGCAGCTTAGATCCCGTCGGCGGTGAGCAGTTCTTC.

This clone has just a few counts. Other DNA sequences of this sample code for an identical CDR3. This chain links TRBV5-4 with TRBJ2-2; D unresolved. The CDR3 totals 12 residues. Germline CDR1 and CDR2: SGHNT and YYREEE (reference sequence). V lost 2 bases, J lost 6 bases, and 5 bases lay in between. The CDR3 sequence: CASSFLAGELFF. CDR3 bases: TGTGCCAGCAGCTTCCTAGCCGGGGAGCTGTTTTTT. The full variable domain, completed using reference TRBV5-4 and TRBJ2-2, is ETGVTQSPTHLIKTRGQQVTLRCSSQSGHNTVSWYQQALGQGPQFIFQYYREEENGRGNFPPRFSGLQFPNYSSELNVNALELDDSALYLCASSFLAGELFFGEGSRLTVL.

V is TRBV9 and J is TRBJ2-1; D may match TRBD1 or TRBD2 (5 bases each). The CDR3 is made up of 15 amino acids. The germline V gene has CDR1 SGDLS and CDR2 YYNGEE. Trimming cost V 0 bases and J 5 bases, with 12 bases left between them. Here the CDR3 DNA reads TGTGCCAGCAGCGTAGATGGGGGTACGGACAATGAGCAGTTCTTC. Its protein product is CASSVDGGTDNEQFF.

This chain uses TRBV15 with TRBJ2-5; D is possibly TRBD1 (6 bases). The CDR3 is 16 amino acids. Germline CDR1 reads LNHNV; CDR2 reads YYDKDF (reference sequence). V was shortened by 4 bases and J by 5 bases, with 20 bases between the two germline ends. CDR3 nucleotide sequence: TGTGCCACCAGCAAAGGTTCGGCAGGGGTCCAGGAGACCCAGTACTTC. This gives the protein CATSKGSAGVQETQYF.

V gene TRBV9 combines with J gene TRBJ2-5; 8 bases map to TRBD2. The V gene's germline CDR1 is SGDLS and CDR2 YYNGEE. The CDR3 totals 15 residues. The J segment lost 0 bases and the V segment lost 0 bases, leaving 1 base of the junction unmatched. CDR3 residues: CASSVEGLDQETQYF. DNA of the CDR3: TGTGCCAGCAGCGTAGAGGGACTAGACCAAGAGACCCAGTACTTC.

This chain joins TRBV6-5 and TRBJ1-4; 9 bases agree with TRBD1. The CDR3 consists of 14 residues. V dropped 6 bases and J dropped 6; count of bases not matched to a gene: 5. Germline CDR1 MNHEY, CDR2 SVGAGI. This chain's CDR3 is CASRDRGGYEKLFF. DNA of the CDR3: TGTGCCAGCAGGGACAGGGGAGGATATGAAAAACTGTTTTTT.

The chain couples TRBV9 to TRBJ1-1; TRBD1 might be the D (6 bases). The CDR3 covers 15 residues. Per the germline V gene, CDR1 is SGDLS and CDR2 is YYNGEE. V was trimmed by 4 bases and J by 4 bases, leaving 17 bases between them. The CDR3, as DNA: TGTGCCAGCAGCCCTCGTGGAGGGGGAAGCACTGAAGCTTTCTTT. Protein product: CASSPRGGGSTEAFF.

The rearrangement joins TRBV10-3 to TRBJ1-2; 9 bases line up with TRBD1. This CDR3 is built from 15 residues. Per the germline V gene, CDR1 is ENHRY and CDR2 is SYGVKD. Trimming at V came to 0 bases and at J to 4 bases, leaving 3 bases not matched to a gene. CDR3 DNA sequence: TGTGCCATCAGTGAGTCGTTGACAGGGGGCTATGGCTACACCTTC. Translated: CAISESLTGGYGYTF.

The gene calls are TRBV9 and TRBJ1-6, with 7 bases matching TRBD1. The J segment lost 10 bases and the V segment lost 1 base, leaving 2 bases of the junction unmatched. CDR1 is SGDLS and CDR2 is YYNGEE in the germline V gene. This CDR3 is built from 13 residues. CDR3 amino acids: CASSVQGVSPLHF. The CDR3 DNA sequence: TGTGCCAGCAGCGTACAGGGGGTCTCACCCCTCCACTTT.

The V and J genes are TRBV5-6 and TRBJ2-7; 9 positions agree with TRBD1. Germline CDR1 is SGHDT and CDR2 is YYEEEE. With 4 bases clipped from V and 7 bases from J, the junction kept 9 bases outside the gene matches. This CDR3 region has 14 residues. The DNA of the CDR3 is TGTGCCAGCAGCCTCCTCCGGGACAGGGAAGAGCAGTACTTC. Its translation: CASSLLRDREEQYF.

The chain links TRBV18 to TRBJ1-2; D remains ambiguous. Germline V gives CDR1 KGHSH, CDR2 LQKENI. The CDR3 extends over 12 amino acids. V was cut by 6 bases and J by 1 base, with 6 bases left in between. The CDR3 sequence is CASSRDNYGYTF. CDR3 coding DNA: TGTGCCAGCTCGCGGGATAACTATGGCTACACCTTC.

This rearrangement joins TRBV7-2 to TRBJ2-4; 11 positions agree with TRBD1. J was trimmed by 3 bases and V by 5 bases; bases with no gene match: 6. This CDR3 has 16 amino acids. The germline V gene encodes CDR1 SGHTA and CDR2 FQGNSA. The CDR3 bases are TGTGCCAGCAGCGTGACCGGGACAGGGGGCAAAAACATTCAGTACTTC. Amino acid sequence: CASSVTGTGGKNIQYF. Full variable domain (remainder filled in from reference TRBV7-2 and TRBJ2-4): GAGVSQSPSNKVTEKGKDVELRCDPISGHTALYWYRQSLGQGLEFLIYFQGNSAPDKSGLPSDRFSAERTGGSVSTLTIQRTQQEDSAVYLCASSVTGTGGKNIQYFGAGTRLSVL.

The rearrangement links TRBV28 to TRBJ2-7, with TRBD1 as a possible D gene (7 bases). Per the germline V gene, CDR1 is MDHEN and CDR2 is SYDVKM. The V and J ends lost 4 bases and 3 bases respectively, with 16 bases between them. CDR3 size: 15 residues. The DNA for the CDR3 is TGTGCCAGCAGTTCCAGGAGGGGGCGAGACTACGAGCAGTACTTC. Translated: CASSSRRGRDYEQYF.

The chain is built from TRBV25-1 and TRBJ1-4, with a weak D call TRBD1 (6 bases). CDR1 and CDR2 from the germline V gene are MGHDK and SYGVNS. The V and J ends lost 8 bases and 7 bases respectively, with 11 bases between them. The CDR3 sequence is 12 residues long. The CDR3 spells CASSRTVEKLFF. CDR3 DNA sequence: TGTGCCAGCTCTAGGACAGTTGAAAAACTGTTTTTT. Full variable domain (missing parts from reference TRBV25-1 and TRBJ1-4): EADIYQTPRYLVIGTGKKITLECSQTMGHDKMYWYQQDPGMELHLIHYSYGVNSTEKGDLSSESTVSRIRTEHFPLTLESARPSHTSQYLCASSRTVEKLFFGSGTQLSVL.

The table lists this clone with a few counts. This chain joins TRBV7-9 and TRBJ2-3, with 7 positions matching TRBD2. V lost 5 bases to trimming and J lost 2 bases; unmatched junction nucleotides: 16. Per germline, CDR1 SEHNR and CDR2 FQNEAQ (reference sequence). The CDR3 is 18 residues long. CDR3 amino acids: CASSHNRMGGAFTDTQYF. For the CDR3, the DNA is TGTGCCAGCAGCCATAATCGGATGGGAGGGGCGTTCACAGATACGCAGTATTTT. The entire variable domain, with the rest obtained from reference TRBV7-9 and TRBJ2-3, is as follows: DTGVSQNPRHKITKRGQNVTFRCDPISEHNRLYWYRQTLGQGPEFLTYFQNEAQLEKSRLLSDRFSAERPKGSFSTLEIQRTEQGDSAMYLCASSHNRMGGAFTDTQYFGPGTRLTVL.

This clone was picked up one time. J is TRBJ2-7 and V is TRBV5-1; possibly TRBD1 for D (5 bases). V shed 0 bases and J shed 4 bases, with 11 bases lying between them. The CDR3 contains 14 residues. Germline V gene lookup returns CDR1 SGHRS and CDR2 YFSETQ. CDR3 DNA: TGCGCCAGCAGCTTGGGACAGCGAAGTTACGAGCAGTACTTC. Its protein is CASSLGQRSYEQYF.

This clone was picked up one time. The chain joins TRBV19 to TRBJ2-7; D not resolved. Germline-derived CDR1 and CDR2 are LNHDA and SQIVND (reference sequence). The length of the CDR3 is 13 residues. The ends were cut back, 6 bases at V and 1 base at J, with 10 bases in the middle. The CDR3 here is CASRTTESYEQYF. The CDR3 coding sequence is TGTGCCAGTAGAACGACGGAATCCTACGAGCAGTACTTC.

The genes are TRBV10-3 and TRBJ2-6; no definite D call. This CDR3 spans 18 amino acids. Trimming removed 3 bases from V and 0 bases from J, with 15 bases in between. Germline V lookup: CDR1 ENHRY, CDR2 SYGVKD. CDR3 sequence reads: CAISDGPLSVSGANVLTF. The CDR3 DNA reads as TGTGCCATCAGTGACGGGCCTTTATCTGTCTCTGGGGCCAACGTCCTGACTTTC.